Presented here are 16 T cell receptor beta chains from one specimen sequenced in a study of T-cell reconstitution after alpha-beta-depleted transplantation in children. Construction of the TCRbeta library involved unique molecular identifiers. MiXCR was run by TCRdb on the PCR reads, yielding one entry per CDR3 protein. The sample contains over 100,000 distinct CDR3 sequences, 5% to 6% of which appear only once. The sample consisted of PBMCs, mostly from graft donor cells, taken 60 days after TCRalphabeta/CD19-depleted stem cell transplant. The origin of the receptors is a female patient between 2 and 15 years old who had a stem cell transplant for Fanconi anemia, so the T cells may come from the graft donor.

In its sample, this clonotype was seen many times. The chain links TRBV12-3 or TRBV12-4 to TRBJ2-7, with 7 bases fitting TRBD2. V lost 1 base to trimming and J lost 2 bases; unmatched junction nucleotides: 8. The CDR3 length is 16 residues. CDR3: CASSLGRGGSTYEQYF. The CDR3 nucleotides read TGTGCCAGCAGTTTAGGTCGTGGCGGGAGTACCTACGAGCAGTACTTC.

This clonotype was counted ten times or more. The CDR3 protein is CASSLGQGTYEQYF. The CDR3 DNA reads as TGTGCCAGCAGCCTCGGACAGGGGACCTACGAGCAGTACTTC. The chain couples TRBV28 to TRBJ2-7, with 9 nucleotides matching TRBD1. CDR3 length: 14 residues. J lost 2 bases, V lost 6 bases, and 5 bases had no gene match. Germline lookup yields CDR1 MDHEN and CDR2 SYDVKM.

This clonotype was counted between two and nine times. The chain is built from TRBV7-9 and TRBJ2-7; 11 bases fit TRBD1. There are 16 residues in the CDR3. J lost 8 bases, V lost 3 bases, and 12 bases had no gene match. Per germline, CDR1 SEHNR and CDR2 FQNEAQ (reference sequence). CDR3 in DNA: TGTGCCAGCAGCTTGGGTCCGGGACAGGGGGGACTTCAGCAGTACTTC. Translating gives CASSLGPGQGGLQQYF.

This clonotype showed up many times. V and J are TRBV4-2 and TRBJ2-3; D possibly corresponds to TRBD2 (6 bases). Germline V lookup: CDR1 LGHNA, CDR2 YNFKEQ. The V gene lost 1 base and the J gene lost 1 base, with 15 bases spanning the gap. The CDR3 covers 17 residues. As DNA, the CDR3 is TGTGCCAGCAGCCAAGTTCTGGCTAGCGACCGCACAGATACGCAGTATTTT. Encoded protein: CASSQVLASDRTDTQYF.

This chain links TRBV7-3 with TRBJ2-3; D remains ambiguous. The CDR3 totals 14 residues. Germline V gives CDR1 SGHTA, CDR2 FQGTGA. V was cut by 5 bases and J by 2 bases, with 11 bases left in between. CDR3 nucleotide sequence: TGTGCCAGCAGCATGATGGGTACCACAGATACGCAGTATTTT. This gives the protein CASSMMGTTDTQYF.

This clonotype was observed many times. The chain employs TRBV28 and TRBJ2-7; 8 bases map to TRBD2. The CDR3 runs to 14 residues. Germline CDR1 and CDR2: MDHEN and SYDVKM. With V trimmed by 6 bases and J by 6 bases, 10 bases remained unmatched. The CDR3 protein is CASRTPSGLLEQYF. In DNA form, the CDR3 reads TGTGCCAGCAGAACCCCTAGCGGGCTACTCGAGCAGTACTTC.

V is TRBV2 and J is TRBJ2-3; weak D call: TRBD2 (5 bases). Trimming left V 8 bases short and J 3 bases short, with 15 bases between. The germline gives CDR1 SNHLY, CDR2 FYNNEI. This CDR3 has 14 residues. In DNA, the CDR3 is TGTGCCAGCGTAAGGAGGACGAGAACAGATACGCAGTATTTT. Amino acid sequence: CASVRRTRTDTQYF.

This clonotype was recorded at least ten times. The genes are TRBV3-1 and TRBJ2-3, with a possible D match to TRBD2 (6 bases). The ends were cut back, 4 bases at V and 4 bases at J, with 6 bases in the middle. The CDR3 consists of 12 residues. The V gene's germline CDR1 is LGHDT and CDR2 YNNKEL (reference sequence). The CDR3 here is CASSRLADTQYF. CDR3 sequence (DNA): TGTGCCAGCAGCCGACTAGCAGATACGCAGTATTTT.

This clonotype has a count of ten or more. The CDR3 here is CASSFASGQETQYF. DNA of the CDR3: TGTGCCAGCAGCTTCGCGTCGGGCCAAGAGACCCAGTACTTC. The rearrangement uses TRBV5-5 and TRBJ2-5; D gene unclear. Germline V CDR1 and CDR2: SGHKS, YYEKEE (reference sequence). The CDR3 covers 14 residues. V was trimmed by 2 bases and J by 1 base, leaving 9 bases between them.

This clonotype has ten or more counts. The CDR3 sequence is CASSSYYGYTF. CDR3 DNA: TGTGCCAGCAGCTCCTACTATGGCTACACCTTC. The rearrangement joins TRBV11-2 to TRBJ1-2; D is ambiguous. This CDR3 is built from 11 residues. V dropped 4 bases and J dropped 3 bases, with 3 bases sitting between them. Germline V gene lookup returns CDR1 SGHAT and CDR2 FQNNGV.

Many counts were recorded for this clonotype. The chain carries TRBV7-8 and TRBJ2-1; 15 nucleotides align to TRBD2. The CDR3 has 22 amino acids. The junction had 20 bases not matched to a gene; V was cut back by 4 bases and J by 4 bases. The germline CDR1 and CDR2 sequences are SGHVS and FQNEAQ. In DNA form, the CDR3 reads TGTGCCAGCAGCTACGATCAAGGGAAGCCGGGACTAGCGGGAGGAGAATACAATGAGCAGTTCTTC. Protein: CASSYDQGKPGLAGGEYNEQFF.

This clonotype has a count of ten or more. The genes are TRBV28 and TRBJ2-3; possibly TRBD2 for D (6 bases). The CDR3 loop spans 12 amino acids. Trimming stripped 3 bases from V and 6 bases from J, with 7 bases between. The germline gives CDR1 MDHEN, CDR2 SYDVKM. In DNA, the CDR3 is TGTGCCAGCAGTTTTGGGGGGGATACGCAGTATTTT. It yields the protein CASSFGGDTQYF.

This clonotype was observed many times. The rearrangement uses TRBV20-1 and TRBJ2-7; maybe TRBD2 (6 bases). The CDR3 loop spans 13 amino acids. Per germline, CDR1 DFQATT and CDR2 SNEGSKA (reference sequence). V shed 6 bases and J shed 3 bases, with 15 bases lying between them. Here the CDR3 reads CSAVDRGLYEQYF. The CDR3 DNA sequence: TGCAGTGCCGTCGACCGGGGACTCTACGAGCAGTACTTC.

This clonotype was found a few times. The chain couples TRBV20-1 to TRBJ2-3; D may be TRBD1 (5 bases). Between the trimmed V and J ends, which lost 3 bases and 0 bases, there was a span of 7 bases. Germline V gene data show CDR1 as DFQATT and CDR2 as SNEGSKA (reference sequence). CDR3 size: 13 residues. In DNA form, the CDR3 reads TGCAGTGCTAGGGACACTAGCACAGATACGCAGTATTTT. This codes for CSARDTSTDTQYF.

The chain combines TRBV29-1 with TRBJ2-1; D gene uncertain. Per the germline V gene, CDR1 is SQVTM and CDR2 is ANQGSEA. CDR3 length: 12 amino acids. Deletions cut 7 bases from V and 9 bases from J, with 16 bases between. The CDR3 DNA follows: TGCAGCGCGAGACAAGGTTTGAGTGAGCAGTTCTTC. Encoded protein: CSARQGLSEQFF.

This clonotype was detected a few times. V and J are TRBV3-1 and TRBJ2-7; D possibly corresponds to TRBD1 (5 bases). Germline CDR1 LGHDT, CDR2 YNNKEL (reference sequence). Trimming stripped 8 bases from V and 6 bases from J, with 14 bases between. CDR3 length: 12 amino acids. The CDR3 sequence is CASLDSLGEQYF. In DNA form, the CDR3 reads TGTGCCAGCTTAGACAGTTTGGGCGAGCAGTACTTC.